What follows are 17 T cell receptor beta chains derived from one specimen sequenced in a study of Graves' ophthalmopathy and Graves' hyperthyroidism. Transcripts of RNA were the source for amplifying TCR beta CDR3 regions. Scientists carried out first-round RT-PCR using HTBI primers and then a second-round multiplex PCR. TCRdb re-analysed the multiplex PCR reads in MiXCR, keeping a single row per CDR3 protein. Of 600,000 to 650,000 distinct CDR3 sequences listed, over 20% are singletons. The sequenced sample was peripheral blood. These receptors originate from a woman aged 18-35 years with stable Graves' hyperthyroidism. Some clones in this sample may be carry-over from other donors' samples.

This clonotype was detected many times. The CDR3 here is CASSTLGHRETQYF. CDR3 sequence (DNA): TGTGCCAGCAGTACTTTAGGGCACAGGGAGACCCAGTACTTC. This chain uses TRBV12-3 or TRBV12-4 with TRBJ2-5; D might be TRBD1 (5 bases). V was cut by 5 bases and J by 5 bases, with 15 bases left in between. The CDR3 runs to 14 residues.

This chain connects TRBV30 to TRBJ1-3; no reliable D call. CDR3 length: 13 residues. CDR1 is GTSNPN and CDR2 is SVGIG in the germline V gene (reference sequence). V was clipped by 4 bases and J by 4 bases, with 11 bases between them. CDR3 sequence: CAWNRHLGNTIYF. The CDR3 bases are TGTGCCTGGAATCGCCACTTAGGAAACACCATATATTTT.

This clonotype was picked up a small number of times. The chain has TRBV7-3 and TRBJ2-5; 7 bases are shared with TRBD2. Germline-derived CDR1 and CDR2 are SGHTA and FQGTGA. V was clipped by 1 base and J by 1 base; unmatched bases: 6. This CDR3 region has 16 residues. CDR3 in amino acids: CASSLNGLGVQETQYF. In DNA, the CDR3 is TGTGCCAGCAGCTTAAATGGACTAGGGGTCCAAGAGACCCAGTACTTC.

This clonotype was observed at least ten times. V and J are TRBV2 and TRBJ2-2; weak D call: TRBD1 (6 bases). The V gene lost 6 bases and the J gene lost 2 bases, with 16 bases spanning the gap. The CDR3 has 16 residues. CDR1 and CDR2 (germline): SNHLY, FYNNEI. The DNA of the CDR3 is TGTGCCAGCAGGGACTCCGGGACATATAACACCGGGGAGCTGTTTTTT. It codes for CASRDSGTYNTGELFF.

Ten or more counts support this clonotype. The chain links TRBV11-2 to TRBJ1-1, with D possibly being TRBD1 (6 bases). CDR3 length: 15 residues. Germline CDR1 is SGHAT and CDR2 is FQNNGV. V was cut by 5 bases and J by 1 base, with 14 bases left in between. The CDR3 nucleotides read TGTGCCAGCAGCGTACCCGGGACACAGAACACTGAAGCTTTCTTT. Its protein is CASSVPGTQNTEAFF.

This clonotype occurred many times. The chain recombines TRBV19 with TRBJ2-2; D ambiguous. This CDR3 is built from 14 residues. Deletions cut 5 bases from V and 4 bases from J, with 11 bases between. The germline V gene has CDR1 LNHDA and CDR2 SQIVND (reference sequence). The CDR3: CASSDLRGTGELFF. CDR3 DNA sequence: TGTGCCAGTAGTGACTTGCGAGGCACCGGGGAGCTGTTTTTT.

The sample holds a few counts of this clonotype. CDR3 coding DNA: TGTGCCAGCAGTACCTTGGGACTAGATGGAGACATTCAGTACTTC. Translating it yields CASSTLGLDGDIQYF. This chain uses TRBV12-3 or TRBV12-4 with TRBJ2-4, with 8 bases that match TRBD2. The CDR3 covers 15 residues. V was clipped by 5 bases and J by 8 bases; unmatched bases: 11.

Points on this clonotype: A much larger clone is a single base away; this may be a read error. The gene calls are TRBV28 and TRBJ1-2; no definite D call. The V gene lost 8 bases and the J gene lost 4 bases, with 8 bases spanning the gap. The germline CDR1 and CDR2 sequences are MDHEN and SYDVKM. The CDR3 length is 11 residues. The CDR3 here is CASGESYGYTF. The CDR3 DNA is TGTGCCAGCGGGGAGTCCTATGGCTACACCTTC.

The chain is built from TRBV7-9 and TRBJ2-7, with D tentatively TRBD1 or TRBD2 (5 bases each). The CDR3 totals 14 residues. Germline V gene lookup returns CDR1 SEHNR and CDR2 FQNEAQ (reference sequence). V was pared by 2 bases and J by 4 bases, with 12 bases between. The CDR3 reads CASSLKPEGYEQYF. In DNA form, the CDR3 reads TGTGCCAGCAGCTTAAAGCCAGAGGGGTACGAGCAGTACTTC.

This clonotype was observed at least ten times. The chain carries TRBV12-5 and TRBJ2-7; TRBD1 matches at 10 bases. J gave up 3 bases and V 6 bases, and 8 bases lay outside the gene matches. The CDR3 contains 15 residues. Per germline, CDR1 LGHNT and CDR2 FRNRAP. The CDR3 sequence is CASGPGTGVVYEQYF. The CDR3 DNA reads TGTGCTAGTGGCCCCGGGACAGGGGTGGTCTACGAGCAGTACTTC. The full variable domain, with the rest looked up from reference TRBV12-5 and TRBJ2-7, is DARVTQTPRHKVTEMGQEVTMRCQPILGHNTVFWYRQTMMQGLELLAYFRNRAPLDDSGMPKDRFSAEMPDATLATLKIQPSEPRDSAVYFCASGPGTGVVYEQYFGPGTRLTVT.

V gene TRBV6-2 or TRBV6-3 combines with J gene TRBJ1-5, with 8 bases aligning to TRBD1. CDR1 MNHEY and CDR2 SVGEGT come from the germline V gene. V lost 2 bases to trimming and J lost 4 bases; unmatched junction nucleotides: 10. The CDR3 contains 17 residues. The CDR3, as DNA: TGTGCCAGCAGTTACAAGGCAGGGGGCCTAAGGAATCAGCCCCAGCATTTT. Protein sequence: CASSYKAGGLRNQPQHF.

In DNA, the CDR3 is TGTGCCAGCAGCTTATTGGGCGGCGGGTTCACTGAAGCTTTCTTT. Protein: CASSLLGGGFTEAFF. The chain links TRBV7-3 to TRBJ1-1; D uncertain. The CDR3 is 15 residues long. CDR1 SGHTA and CDR2 FQGTGA come from the germline V gene. Trimming cost V 2 bases and J 4 bases, with 14 bases left between them.

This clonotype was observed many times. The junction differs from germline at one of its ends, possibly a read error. The CDR3 protein is CTSSLMGHIDYEQYF. Here the CDR3 DNA reads TGTACCAGCAGCTTGATGGGACATATAGACTACGAGCAGTACTTC. The chain carries TRBV11-2 and TRBJ2-7; a possible D gene is TRBD1 (6 bases). The CDR3 sequence is 15 residues long. Germline V CDR1 and CDR2: SGHAT, FQNNGV.

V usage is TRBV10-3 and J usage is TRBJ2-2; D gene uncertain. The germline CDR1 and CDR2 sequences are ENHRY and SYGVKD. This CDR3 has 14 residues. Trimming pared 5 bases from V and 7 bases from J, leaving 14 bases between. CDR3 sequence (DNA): TGTGCCATCAGTCCGACCTCGCAAGGCGGGGAGCTGTTTTTT. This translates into CAISPTSQGGELFF.

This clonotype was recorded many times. CDR3 bases: TGTGCCAGCAGTAAAAGACATGACAATCAGCCCCAGCATTTT. It specifies CASSKRHDNQPQHF. The chain couples TRBV6-1 to TRBJ1-5; D is undetermined. This CDR3 has 14 amino acids. Germline-derived CDR1 and CDR2 are MNHNS and SASEGT. The V gene lost 5 bases and the J gene lost 3 bases, with 11 bases spanning the gap.

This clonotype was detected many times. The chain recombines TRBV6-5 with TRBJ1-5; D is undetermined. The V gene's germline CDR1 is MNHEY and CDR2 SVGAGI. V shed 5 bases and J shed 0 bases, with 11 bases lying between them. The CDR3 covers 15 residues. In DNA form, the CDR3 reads TGTGCCAGCAGTCGGGGAGGGTATAGCAATCAGCCCCAGCATTTT. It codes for CASSRGGYSNQPQHF.

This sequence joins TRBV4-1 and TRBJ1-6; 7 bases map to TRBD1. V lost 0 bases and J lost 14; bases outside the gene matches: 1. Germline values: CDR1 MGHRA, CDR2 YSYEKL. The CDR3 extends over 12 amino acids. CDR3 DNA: TGCGCCAGCAGCCAAGACAGGGGGTCCCTCCACTTT. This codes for CASSQDRGSLHF.